Sequencing of this T cell receptor beta chain was carried out in a study of regulatory T cells in long-lasting Graves disease. Sequencing libraries for TCR beta were prepared with iRepertoire HTBI primers and Arm-PCR of CDR3 regions. TCRdb re-called the multiplex PCR reads with MiXCR, one entry per CDR3 protein. The sample has 350,000 to 500,000 distinct CDR3 sequences; roughly 15% are singletons. Time point given: newly diagnosed GD, antithyroid drugs for less than 3 months. From PBMCs, RNA was extracted and then used to make the TCR library. The CDR3 has 14 amino acids. Trimming took 2 bases from V and 4 from J, leaving 11 bases between them. In its sample, this clonotype was seen many times. This sample also belongs to another study, concerning T cells in Graves' hyperthyroidism and ophthalmopathy. That paper states: Thyroid ultrasound and orbital computed tomography, with clinical symptoms and serum thyroxine and TRAb, informed diagnoses. Separating ophthalmopathy from stable hyperthyroidism was achieved by a 13 V-J model. The model foresaw ophthalmopathy a median around 6.8 months prior to onset.

The TCR comes from a woman in her fifties or sixties with Graves disease. This chain links TRBV12-3 or TRBV12-4 with TRBJ1-1, with no clear D. The source was peripheral blood mononuclear cells (PBMCs), collected at new diagnosis, from a patient treated with antithyroid drugs. CDR3 sequence reads: CASSLSALSTEAFF. Written as DNA, the CDR3 is TGTGCCAGCAGTTTATCTGCTCTGAGCACTGAAGCTTTCTTT.